One sample yielded the 26 T cell receptor beta chains listed below, sequenced in a study of spatial heterogeneity in lung cancer. TCRdb reanalysed the 5' RACE reads using MiXCR and keeps one entry per CDR3 protein. The table has around 100,000 distinct CDR3 sequences, roughly 10% seen once. Time point here: blood at routine non-recurrence follow-up after resection. This sample comprised PBMCs, obtained at follow-up. The receptors were sampled from a female donor with early-stage non-small cell lung cancer.

This clonotype was observed a single time. Possible read error: a much larger clone is one base away. This rearrangement joins TRBV11-3 to TRBJ2-1; 10 nucleotides line up with TRBD2. CDR1 and CDR2 (germline): SGHNT, YENEEA. The CDR3 contains 16 residues. The trim removed 4 bases at V and 6 bases at J, leaving 9 bases unmatched. This CDR3 reads CASSSRASGSPNEQFF. CDR3 sequence (DNA): TGTGCCAGCAGCTCGAGGGCTAGCGGGAGTCCCAATGAGCAGTTCTTC.

A few counts support this clonotype. CDR3 sequence reads: CASSPTSNYGYTF. In DNA, the CDR3 is TGTGCCAGCAGCCCGACATCCAACTATGGCTACACCTTC. The chain employs TRBV12-3 or TRBV12-4 and TRBJ1-2; D not certain. V was shortened by 6 bases and J by 2 bases, with 10 bases between the two germline ends. The CDR3 contains 13 residues.

The V call is TRBV5-1, the J call TRBJ2-7; D perhaps matches TRBD2 (6 bases). Per germline, CDR1 SGHRS and CDR2 YFSETQ. Trimming cost V 4 bases and J 0 bases, with 17 bases left between them. This CDR3 is built from 16 residues. DNA for the CDR3: TGCGCCAGCAGCCCTGTTGGGGACGGGAGCTCCTACGAGCAGTACTTC. The encoded protein is CASSPVGDGSSYEQYF.

The gene calls are TRBV7-2 and TRBJ2-3, with 11 bases that match TRBD2. V was clipped by 2 bases and J by 8 bases; unmatched bases: 12. The germline gives CDR1 SGHTA, CDR2 FQGNSA. This CDR3 is 17 amino acids long. This chain's CDR3 is CASSLSDRGLAGGTQYF. The CDR3 coding sequence is TGTGCCAGCAGCTTATCCGATAGGGGCCTAGCGGGAGGTACGCAGTATTTT.

This clonotype was counted only a few times. V usage is TRBV28 and J usage is TRBJ2-7, with D uncertain. The CDR3 runs 13 residues. Germline values: CDR1 MDHEN, CDR2 SYDVKM. Trimming removed 1 base from V and 2 bases from J, with 6 bases in between. The CDR3 reads CASSLLVAYEQYF. The CDR3 nucleotides read TGTGCCAGCAGTTTATTAGTAGCCTACGAGCAGTACTTC.

This clonotype occurred a few times. The rearrangement links TRBV29-1 to TRBJ1-1; the D gene is possibly TRBD1 (5 bases). V was cut by 4 bases and J by 1 base, with 7 bases left in between. The CDR3 is 12 residues long. CDR1 is SQVTM, CDR2 ANQGSEA, per germline. The CDR3 region is CSVAGSNTEAFF. Written as DNA, the CDR3 is TGCAGCGTTGCAGGGTCGAACACTGAAGCTTTCTTT.

A few counts support this clonotype. V gene TRBV7-8 combines with J gene TRBJ2-7; the match to TRBD1 covers 7 bases. V was pared by 2 bases and J by 2 bases, with 3 bases of the junction left unmatched. Germline V gene lookup returns CDR1 SGHVS and CDR2 FQNEAQ. This CDR3 contains 14 residues. CDR3 nucleotides: TGTGCCAGCAGCTTAAGGGACAGAACCTACGAGCAGTACGTC. Protein product: CASSLRDRTYEQYV.

Ten or more counts support this clonotype. This chain joins TRBV30 and TRBJ2-5; no clear D gene. CDR1 is GTSNPN, CDR2 SVGIG, per germline (reference sequence). Trimming pared 3 bases from V and 5 bases from J, leaving 7 bases between. This CDR3 contains 11 residues. CDR3 DNA: TGTGCCTGGAGAATAGGGGAGACCCAGTACTTC. Its protein product is CAWRIGETQYF.

This clonotype was observed at least ten times. J is TRBJ1-6 and V is TRBV19; D may be TRBD1 (6 bases). The germline CDR1 and CDR2 sequences are LNHDA and SQIVND (reference sequence). Trimming shortened V by 6 bases and J by 5 bases, and 14 bases separated the two germline ends. CDR3 length equals 15 residues. The CDR3 DNA sequence: TGTGCCAGTAGACATCAACAGGGAAATAATTCACCCCTCCACTTT. This sequence encodes CASRHQQGNNSPLHF.

The chain uses TRBV20-1 and TRBJ1-5; 9 nucleotides match TRBD1. The CDR3 length is 14 residues. The V gene's germline CDR1 is DFQATT and CDR2 SNEGSKA (reference sequence). V lost 5 bases and J lost 3; bases outside the gene matches: 5. CDR3 bases: TGCAGTGCTGGGACAGGGTGGGCCAATCAGCCCCAGCATTTT. Translation gives CSAGTGWANQPQHF.

This clonotype was seen a handful of times. V gene TRBV5-6 combines with J gene TRBJ2-7; D gene unclear. This CDR3 is 12 amino acids long. Germline CDR1 SGHDT, CDR2 YYEEEE. V was shortened by 0 bases and J by 3 bases, with 4 bases between the two germline ends. The CDR3 loop reads CASSLGGYEQYF. In nucleotides, the CDR3 is TGTGCCAGCAGCTTGGGAGGCTACGAGCAGTACTTC.

The sample holds many counts of this clonotype. The CDR3 protein is CASSLDSYQPQHF. The CDR3 DNA is TGTGCCAGCTCCCTGGACAGTTATCAGCCCCAGCATTTT. J is TRBJ1-5 and V is TRBV6-2 or TRBV6-3; weak D call: TRBD1 (6 bases). The CDR3 runs to 13 residues. V was pared by 8 bases and J by 5 bases, with 13 bases between. In germline, CDR1 is MNHEY, CDR2 SVGEGT.

In its sample, this clonotype was seen many times. V gene TRBV7-8 combines with J gene TRBJ1-2, with D uncertain. Germline V CDR1 and CDR2: SGHVS, FQNEAQ. Trimming left V 3 bases short and J 4 bases short, with 9 bases between. The CDR3 length is 13 residues. The CDR3 DNA sequence: TGTGCCAGCAGCTTTATGGGGAGCTATGGCTACACCTTC. It specifies CASSFMGSYGYTF.

This clonotype was seen a few times. J is TRBJ2-3 and V is TRBV7-2; D unresolved. V shed 6 bases and J shed 4 bases, with 11 bases lying between them. Germline V gene sequence: CDR1 SGHTA, CDR2 FQGNSA. CDR3 size: 13 residues. The CDR3 nucleotides read TGTGCCAGCAGTTCCCGACCTGCAGATACGCAGTATTTT. Translating it yields CASSSRPADTQYF.

The chain couples TRBV28 to TRBJ1-2; 8 bases line up with TRBD1. The CDR3 contains 15 residues. With 5 bases clipped from V and 5 bases from J, the junction kept 10 bases outside the gene matches. Germline-derived CDR1 and CDR2 are MDHEN and SYDVKM. The CDR3 region has the DNA TGTGCCAGCAGTCTAACGGACAGGGCTCTATATGGCTACACCTTC. It encodes CASSLTDRALYGYTF.

In the case of this clonotype: A much larger clone is a single base away; this may be a read error. The chain links TRBV3-1 to TRBJ1-3; possibly TRBD1 for D (5 bases). This CDR3 has 16 residues. Germline V gene data show CDR1 as LGHDT and CDR2 as YNNKEL (reference sequence). CDR3 region: CASSLIPGFSGNTINF. The CDR3 DNA reads TGTGCCAGCAGCCTGATACCAGGGTTCTCTGGAAACACCATAAATTTT.

The rearrangement uses TRBV27 and TRBJ2-7, with TRBD2 identical over 11 bases. Germline CDR1 is MNHEY and CDR2 is SMNVEV (reference sequence). J lost 3 bases, V lost 5 bases, and 6 bases had no gene match. The length of the CDR3 is 15 residues. The CDR3 region has the DNA TGTGCCAGCAGTCCCCGGACTAGCGGGTTCTACGAGCAGTACTTC. This translates into CASSPRTSGFYEQYF.

The rearrangement joins TRBV7-8 to TRBJ2-7; TRBD1 is a possible D gene (5 bases). Germline V gives CDR1 SGHVS, CDR2 FQNEAQ. This CDR3 region has 15 residues. V was pared by 4 bases and J by 7 bases, with 20 bases between. In nucleotides, the CDR3 is TGTGCCAGCAGCTCATCCGCCTCCTGGCGGACAGAGCAGTACGTC. Encoded protein: CASSSSASWRTEQYV.

The sample holds a few counts of this clonotype. V gene TRBV12-3 or TRBV12-4 combines with J gene TRBJ1-5; D not certain. V lost 3 bases and J lost 2, with 11 bases in between. The CDR3 is 15 amino acids. This CDR3 is CASSLGSSGNQPQHF. The CDR3 DNA reads TGTGCCAGCAGTTTGGGGAGTAGCGGCAATCAGCCCCAGCATTTT.

The rearrangement uses TRBV5-1 and TRBJ2-5; TRBD2 agrees at 7 bases. J gave up 4 bases and V 1 base, and 4 bases lay outside the gene matches. This CDR3 region has 14 residues. CDR1 is SGHRS, CDR2 YFSETQ, per germline. The CDR3 region is CASSLSLATETQYF. Written as DNA, the CDR3 is TGCGCCAGCAGCTTGTCACTAGCGACAGAGACCCAGTACTTC. Looking up the rest from reference TRBV5-1 and TRBJ2-5 gives the full variable domain: KAGVTQTPRYLIKTRGQQVTLSCSPISGHRSVSWYQQTPGQGLQFLFEYFSETQRNKGNFPGRFSGRQFSNSRSEMNVSTLELGDSALYLCASSLSLATETQYFGPGTRLLVL.

This clonotype showed up just a few times. The chain links TRBV12-3 or TRBV12-4 to TRBJ2-3, with unresolved D. The V gene lost 6 bases and the J gene lost 0 bases, with 4 bases spanning the gap. The CDR3 is 12 amino acids. The CDR3 DNA reads TGTGCCAGCAGGACTAGCACAGATACGCAGTATTTT. Its translation is CASRTSTDTQYF.

As concerns this clonotype: Relative to the germline gene, one junction end is altered; a read error may explain this. This sequence joins TRBV5-1 and TRBJ2-3; 11 nucleotides agree with TRBD2. CDR3 length equals 16 residues. Germline CDR1 reads SGHRS; CDR2 reads YFSETQ. CDR3 loop: CVSSLDVAGGPSTQYF. In DNA, the CDR3 is TGCGTCAGCAGCTTGGACGTAGCGGGAGGGCCTAGTACGCAGTATTTT.

This clonotype was counted between two and nine times. V is TRBV21-1 and J is TRBJ1-1; the table's D gene call, TRBD1, was not cross checked with the DNA. TRBV21-1 is flagged as a pseudogene. The CDR3 loop spans 16 amino acids. This CDR3 is CASSITRDEGNTEAFF. The DNA of the CDR3 is TGTGCCAGCAGCATTACCCGGGACGAGGGGAACACTGAAGCTTTCTTT.

The CDR3 DNA reads TGTGCCATCAGCAGGGACAGGGGGCGTCTAGATACGCAGTATTTT. Translation: CAISRDRGRLDTQYF. This rearrangement joins TRBV10-3 to TRBJ2-3; TRBD1 matches 12 bases. V lost 6 bases to trimming and J lost 5 bases; unmatched junction nucleotides: 6. The CDR3 totals 15 residues. Germline CDR1 and CDR2: ENHRY and SYGVKD.

This clonotype was counted at least ten times. The chain combines TRBV11-2 with TRBJ1-5; D is unclear. Germline V gives CDR1 SGHAT, CDR2 FQNNGV. This CDR3 spans 16 amino acids. V lost 5 bases, J lost 7 bases, and 21 bases lay in between. This chain's CDR3 is CASSRILGVGEQPQHF. The CDR3 nucleotides are TGTGCCAGCAGCCGTATCCTCGGAGTAGGTGAGCAGCCCCAGCATTTT.

CDR3 nucleotide sequence: TGTGCCAGCCGTACTAAAATAGCGGGAGGGAACTACCAAGAGACCCAGTACTTC. It encodes CASRTKIAGGNYQETQYF. The chain links TRBV6-2 or TRBV6-3 to TRBJ2-5; 11 bases are a match to TRBD2. Germline lookup yields CDR1 MNHEY and CDR2 SVGEGT. The V gene end was trimmed by 8 bases and the J gene end by 0 bases; junction bases not matched to a gene: 14. CDR3 length equals 18 residues.